This passage covers 26 T cell receptor beta chains from one sample sequenced in a study of T cell responses to AZD1222 COVID-19 vaccine. Repertoires were generated with immunoSEQ multiplex PCR, while TCRdb's copy carries only in-frame clones and drops some. The profile shows 90,000 or so clones, about 86% of them singletons. The specimen comprised peripheral blood, sampled on day 0 of AZD1222 vaccination. Receptors were obtained from an adult in good health.

This clone was counted once. This chain uses TRBV5-6 with TRBJ2-7; the D is unclear. Trimming took 5 bases from V and 1 from J, leaving 7 bases between them. From germline, CDR1 is SGHDT and CDR2 YYEEEE. The CDR3 totals 12 residues. The CDR3 spells CASSDRSYEQYF. Here the CDR3 DNA reads TGTGCCAGCAGTGATCGTTCCTACGAGCAGTACTTC.

This clone occurred once. This chain links TRBV6-5 with TRBJ1-1; D not resolved. This CDR3 contains 13 residues. Germline V lookup: CDR1 MNHEY, CDR2 SVGAGI. Trimming shortened V by 7 bases and J by 4 bases, and 13 bases separated the two germline ends. CDR3 region: CASTRSRGTEAFF. The CDR3, as DNA: TGTGCCAGCACCCGTTCCCGAGGCACTGAAGCTTTCTTT.

The chain has TRBV9 and TRBJ1-6; 7 nucleotides match TRBD1. Looked up from germline, CDR1 is SGDLS and CDR2 is YYNGEE. The V and J ends lost 3 bases and 10 bases, in that order; junction bases with no gene match: 7. CDR3 length: 14 residues. The CDR3 sequence is CASSAYRGGSPLHF. The CDR3 bases are TGTGCCAGCAGCGCTTACAGGGGTGGGTCACCCCTCCACTTT. The full variable domain, its missing parts supplied by reference TRBV9 and TRBJ1-6, is DSGVTQTPKHLITATGQRVTLRCSPRSGDLSVYWYQQSLDQGLQFLIQYYNGEERAKGNILERFSAQQFPDLHSELNLSSLELGDSALYFCASSAYRGGSPLHFGNGTRLTVT.

This clone was seen a few times. This chain connects TRBV6-5 to TRBJ1-1; the D is unclear. This CDR3 region has 11 residues. Germline V lookup: CDR1 MNHEY, CDR2 SVGAGI. The germline V and J ends were trimmed by 10 bases and 5 bases, with 11 bases remaining between them. CDR3 amino acids: CATMRTTEAFF. The CDR3 bases are TGTGCCACTATGCGTACAACTGAAGCTTTCTTT.

This chain connects TRBV29-1 to TRBJ2-3; 7 bases are a match to TRBD2. The length of the CDR3 is 14 residues. Germline lookup yields CDR1 SQVTM and CDR2 ANQGSEA. The V segment lost 7 bases and the J segment 4 bases; nucleotides outside the gene matches: 11. The CDR3 protein is CSASRGEVADTQYF. The CDR3 region has the DNA TGCAGCGCCAGTCGGGGGGAGGTCGCAGATACGCAGTATTTT.

V and J are TRBV6-5 and TRBJ1-1; TRBD1 aligns across 7 bases. Germline CDR1 is MNHEY and CDR2 is SVGAGI. The CDR3 totals 13 residues. The ends lost 8 bases at V and 1 base at J; junction bases unmatched: 4. The CDR3 loop reads CASLRQGNTEAFF. The CDR3 coding sequence is TGTGCCAGCCTAAGACAGGGGAACACTGAAGCTTTCTTT.

The rearrangement uses TRBV5-3 and TRBJ1-2; no definite D call. TRBV5-3 is assigned to the ORF class and has an uncertain function. CDR3 size: 17 residues. V gave up 3 bases and J gave up 3 bases, with 21 bases separating them. The DNA for the CDR3 is TGTGCCAGAAGCTGGGGTGGTGGGCGCCCGAGAGACTATGGCTACACCTTC. Translated: CARSWGGGRPRDYGYTF.

The V call is TRBV6-6, the J call TRBJ2-2, with D perhaps being TRBD1 or TRBD2 (5 bases each). V gave up 5 bases and J gave up 7 bases, with 23 bases separating them. Germline assignment: CDR1 MNHNY and CDR2 SVGAGI (reference sequence). The CDR3 spans 17 residues. Here the CDR3 reads CASSRTGSGVGYGELFF. The CDR3 nucleotides are TGTGCCAGCAGTCGCACAGGATCCGGGGTTGGATACGGGGAGCTGTTTTTT.

The V and J genes are TRBV7-8 and TRBJ2-1; 7 bases match TRBD2. The CDR3 has 16 amino acids. Unmatched junction bases numbered 4, after V lost 1 base and J lost 1 base. Germline-derived CDR1 and CDR2 are SGHVS and FQNEAQ. The CDR3 DNA reads TGTGCCAGCAGCTTAGTCCGGACTAGTTCCTACAATGAGCAGTTCTTC. Residues: CASSLVRTSSYNEQFF.

J is TRBJ1-4 and V is TRBV29-1, with D unresolved. CDR3 size: 11 residues. V was shortened by 1 base and J by 7 bases, with 4 bases between the two germline ends. Per the germline V gene, CDR1 is SQVTM and CDR2 is ANQGSEA. The CDR3 bases are TGCAGCGTTGAAGGGGTTGAAAAACTGTTTTTT. Protein product: CSVEGVEKLFF.

The chain joins TRBV9 to TRBJ1-6, with a possible D match to TRBD1 (5 bases). The CDR3 runs to 15 residues. Per the germline V gene, CDR1 is SGDLS and CDR2 is YYNGEE. V was clipped by 0 bases and J by 8 bases, with 12 bases between them. This CDR3 reads CASSVGDDWDSPLHF. The DNA for the CDR3 is TGTGCCAGCAGCGTAGGGGACGATTGGGATTCACCCCTCCACTTT.

The rearrangement uses TRBV28 and TRBJ2-2, with 7 bases matching TRBD1. Germline V gene sequence: CDR1 MDHEN, CDR2 SYDVKM. With 4 bases clipped from V and 3 bases from J, the junction kept 11 bases outside the gene matches. The CDR3 totals 17 residues. CDR3 protein: CASSYHFGTDDTGELFF. CDR3 coding DNA: TGTGCCAGCAGTTACCATTTCGGGACAGACGACACCGGGGAGCTGTTTTTT.

This chain connects TRBV11-3 to TRBJ2-1, with 7 bases lining up with TRBD1. After removal of 5 bases from V and 6 bases from J, the junction contained 7 bases not matched to a gene. The CDR3 extends over 14 amino acids. Germline V CDR1 and CDR2: SGHNT, YENEEA. The CDR3 sequence is CASSPRTGRNEQFF. The CDR3 nucleotides are TGTGCCAGCAGCCCGCGGACAGGACGCAATGAGCAGTTCTTC.

This clone was found a few times. The rearrangement joins TRBV28 to TRBJ2-1; 9 bases fit TRBD2. CDR1 is MDHEN, CDR2 SYDVKM, per germline. Germline trimming cut 5 bases from V and 0 bases from J; bases unmatched to any gene: 14. The CDR3 runs 19 residues. The CDR3 DNA is TGTGCCAGCAGTCCGCCAGGGACTAGCCCTTCTAGCTCCTACAATGAGCAGTTCTTC. Residues: CASSPPGTSPSSSYNEQFF.

The chain carries TRBV7-9 and TRBJ2-1, with 12 bases aligning to TRBD2. The length of the CDR3 is 16 residues. V was pared by 5 bases and J by 7 bases, with 9 bases of the junction left unmatched. CDR1 is SEHNR and CDR2 is FQNEAQ in the germline V gene (reference sequence). CDR3 amino acids: CASSPPSGRGMNEQFF. CDR3 nucleotides: TGTGCCAGCAGCCCACCTAGCGGGAGGGGTATGAATGAGCAGTTCTTC.

On this clone: This CDR3 is also generated by other DNA sequences in the sample. This chain joins TRBV9 and TRBJ2-7, with 8 positions matching TRBD1. Germline V CDR1 and CDR2: SGDLS, YYNGEE. Trimming cost V 1 base and J 4 bases; bases outside gene matches: 7. The CDR3 contains 15 residues. The DNA for the CDR3 is TGTGCCAGCAGCGTATCAGGGACAGGTAATTACGAGCAGTACTTC. Encoded protein: CASSVSGTGNYEQYF.

This clone was observed a single time. This rearrangement joins TRBV5-5 to TRBJ2-1; D might be TRBD1 or TRBD2, each matching 5 bases. The CDR3 is made up of 13 amino acids. The V end was cut by 5 bases, the J end by 9 bases, with 15 bases between. Per the germline V gene, CDR1 is SGHKS and CDR2 is YYEKEE (reference sequence). This chain's CDR3 is CASRRTGRGEQFF. As DNA, the CDR3 is TGTGCCAGCAGACGAACAGGCCGGGGTGAGCAGTTCTTC.

This clone came up once. This chain joins TRBV10-2 and TRBJ2-5, with 11 bases that match TRBD2. The germline V gene encodes CDR1 WSHSY and CDR2 SAAADI. This CDR3 has 16 amino acids. V trimming: 6 bases; J trimming: 4 bases; junction bases outside the gene matches: 10. The CDR3: CASSGVAGGIGETQYF. CDR3 coding DNA: TGCGCCAGCAGCGGGGTAGCGGGAGGGATCGGAGAGACCCAGTACTTC.

In this sample, this clone turned up once. V and J are TRBV12-2 and TRBJ2-1; the D call in the table, TRBD2, was not verified against the DNA. TRBV12-2 is a pseudogene. The CDR3 is 16 amino acids. The CDR3 region is CASRLGTGTTDNEQFF. The CDR3 nucleotides are TGTGCAAGTCGCTTAGGAACCGGGACTACCGACAATGAGCAGTTCTTC.

The rearrangement links TRBV11-2 to TRBJ2-7; D possibly corresponds to TRBD1 (6 bases). The CDR3 runs to 16 residues. CDR1 and CDR2 (germline): SGHAT, FQNNGV. Trimming stripped 1 base from V and 5 bases from J, with 18 bases between. This CDR3 reads CASSLGLRQGFHEQYF. The CDR3 coding sequence is TGTGCCAGCAGCTTAGGGTTAAGGCAGGGGTTCCACGAGCAGTACTTC.

The chain joins TRBV10-3 to TRBJ1-1, with a tentative D call TRBD1 (5 bases). The V end lost 6 bases, the J end lost 3 bases, and 11 bases lay between the germline ends. The CDR3 spans 13 residues. Germline V gene sequence: CDR1 ENHRY, CDR2 SYGVKD. The CDR3 sequence: CAIRTGDDTEAFF. The CDR3 region has the DNA TGTGCCATCAGGACCGGGGACGACACTGAAGCTTTCTTT.

V usage is TRBV5-1 and J usage is TRBJ1-6, with D uncertain. The CDR3 runs 14 residues. Trimming left V 6 bases short and J 7 bases short, with 14 bases between. Germline V gene lookup returns CDR1 SGHRS and CDR2 YFSETQ. The CDR3 reads CASNLGYDNSPLHF. CDR3 DNA sequence: TGCGCCAGCAACTTAGGGTACGACAATTCACCCCTCCACTTT.

This clone has only one observation. V usage is TRBV2 and J usage is TRBJ1-1; TRBD1 matches at 7 bases. Per germline, CDR1 SNHLY and CDR2 FYNNEI. Losses at the gene ends were 6 bases for V and 3 bases for J; bases not matched to a gene: 19. The CDR3 is made up of 18 amino acids. This CDR3 is CASRGDSAYSTLDTEAFF. The DNA of the CDR3 is TGTGCCAGCAGGGGGGACAGCGCCTACAGTACATTGGACACTGAAGCTTTCTTT.

This chain connects TRBV27 to TRBJ2-4, with 7 nucleotides matching TRBD2. J lost 1 base, V lost 1 base, and 4 bases had no gene match. Germline-derived CDR1 and CDR2 are MNHEY and SMNVEV (reference sequence). The CDR3 has 16 residues. This chain's CDR3 is CASSLWSGNAKNIQYF. As DNA, the CDR3 is TGTGCCAGCAGTTTATGGAGCGGGAATGCCAAAAACATTCAGTACTTC.

The genes are TRBV28 and TRBJ1-4; possibly TRBD1 for D (6 bases). CDR3 length: 17 amino acids. Trimming took off 2 bases at V and 3 bases at J, with 16 bases between the two ends. Germline values: CDR1 MDHEN, CDR2 SYDVKM. CDR3 region: CASSLLGRGVSNEKLFF. For the CDR3, the DNA is TGTGCCAGCAGTTTACTGGGCAGGGGAGTTTCTAATGAAAAACTGTTTTTT.

The chain joins TRBV4-1 to TRBJ2-7, with 8 bases fitting TRBD2. The CDR3 extends over 14 amino acids. Germline values: CDR1 MGHRA, CDR2 YSYEKL. V trimming: 3 bases; J trimming: 2 bases; junction bases outside the gene matches: 3. The CDR3, as DNA: TGCGCCAGCAGCCACCAGCGGGAGCCCTACGAGCAGTACTTC. It translates to CASSHQREPYEQYF.